This TCR beta chain originates from a study of CD8+CD57+ T cells in acquired aplastic anemia. Study as a whole: DNA per sorted CD4+ or CD8+ sample ranged 0.2 to 27.4 ug, averaging 3.2 ug. Study results and caveats: It was found that almost 30 CD8+ CDR3 sequences were shared between patients and controls.

Regarding this clonotype: Antigen specificity is unknown.

Before being chosen for sequencing, patients had shown CD8+CD57+ cell expansion by flow cytometry. Severe acquired aplastic anemia was present in every patient. Receipt of therapy had not occurred in any patient by the time of blood sampling. Genomic DNA served as template for TCR beta VDJ and CDR3 profiling. MiXCR, run by TCRdb on the reads, gives a single entry per CDR3 protein. The data show some 170,000 distinct CDR3 sequences, under 55% seen once. The V gene's germline CDR1 is ENHRY and CDR2 SYGVKD. The CDR3 has 13 residues. Trimming pared 3 bases from V and 6 bases from J, leaving 12 bases between.

This rearrangement joins TRBV10-3 to TRBJ2-7; D unclear. Sequencing was done on a sample of sorted CD4+, CD8+, or CD8+CD57+ T cells (not recorded which) from PBMCs. The TCR sequence derives from a human donor with aplastic anemia. This chain's CDR3 is CAISESGPLEQYF. Written as DNA, the CDR3 is TGTGCCATCAGTGAATCAGGACCTCTCGAGCAGTACTTC.